A selection of T cell receptor beta chains follows, all from one sample in a study of shared clonotypes between healthy human individuals. TCRdb keeps only in-frame clones here, not all; method: immunoSEQ multiplex PCR. The data hold about 2 million clones, with about 95% observed a single time. The sample consisted of naive CD8+ T cells sorted from blood. These receptors originate from a man aged 18 to 30 in good health. Each CDR3 is given with its conserved first and last residue. D genes are given only for firm matches. Clone size is stated in some rows and not others, as once, few, many or a class when expanded.

j_call | d_call | v_call | clone_size | cdr3_nt | cdr3_aa
TRBJ2-1 | . | TRBV4-2 | . | TGTGCCAGCAGCCAAGACCGGACTGACAATGAGCAGTTCTTC | CASSQDRTDNEQFF
TRBJ2-1 | . | TRBV7-3 | . | TGTGCCAGCAGCTTACATACCGGCTTGAGCTCCTACAATGAGCAGTTCTTC | CASSLHTGLSSYNEQFF
TRBJ2-7 | TRBD2 | TRBV19 | . | TGTGCCAGTAGGGGCGGGAGCTCCTACGAGCAGTACTTC | CASRGGSSYEQYF
TRBJ2-7 | TRBD2 | TRBV25-1 | . | TGTGCCAGCAGTGAATATATTCGGGAGGGATCAGTCGAGCAGTACTTC | CASSEYIREGSVEQYF
TRBJ1-6 | . | TRBV6-6 | . | TGTGCCAGTACCCCAACCGTGCACGTAGATTCACCCCTCCACTTT | CASTPTVHVDSPLHF
TRBJ1-1 | . | TRBV4-1 | . | TGCGCCAGCAGCTGGCCGGGCAGGGAGAACACTGAAGCTTTCTTT | CASSWPGRENTEAFF
TRBJ2-2 | . | TRBV18 | . | TGTGCCAGCTCACGAGCGAACACCGGGGAGCTGTTTTTT | CASSRANTGELFF
TRBJ2-3 | TRBD2 | TRBV7-8 | . | TGTGCCAGCAGCTCCGGACTAGCGGGAGGCACAGATACGCAGTATTTT | CASSSGLAGGTDTQYF
TRBJ1-2 | . | TRBV27 | . | TGTGCCAGCAGCCCTAACTCCTATGGCTACACCTTC | CASSPNSYGYTF
TRBJ2-7 | . | TRBV4-1 | once | TGCGCCAGCAGCCAGCTAGGTCTCTCCTACGAGCAGTACTTC | CASSQLGLSYEQYF
TRBJ2-7 | . | TRBV9 | . | TGTGCCAGCAGCCTGGGGAGTGGCTACGAGCAGTACTTC | CASSLGSGYEQYF
TRBJ1-1 | TRBD1 | TRBV4-1 | . | TGCGCCAGCAGCAGTGTGGACAGGGCAAACACTGAAGCTTTCTTT | CASSSVDRANTEAFF
TRBJ1-5 | TRBD1 | TRBV28 | . | TGTGCCAGCAGTTTATGGTACAGGGGACATAGCAATCAGCCCCAGCATTTT | CASSLWYRGHSNQPQHF
TRBJ2-3 | . | TRBV29-1 | . | TGCAGCCCCTTCGATGGAAATACGCAGTATTTT | CSPFDGNTQYF
TRBJ2-3 | . | TRBV28 | . | TGTGCCAGCCGCGGGCCAAGCACAGATACGCAGTATTTT | CASRGPSTDTQYF
TRBJ1-5 | . | TRBV4-1 | . | TGCGCCAGCAGTCCCGAGGAACAGATATCCAATCAGCCCCAGCATTTT | CASSPEEQISNQPQHF
TRBJ1-1 | . | TRBV4-3 | . | TGCGCCAGCAGCCGGGCCAGGGAATACACTGAAGCTTTCTTT | CASSRAREYTEAFF
TRBJ1-5 | . | TRBV29-1 | . | TGCAGCGTAGCCGACAACCGCAAGGGAAGATATAGCAATCAGCCCCAGCATTTT | CSVADNRKGRYSNQPQHF
TRBJ2-3 | . | TRBV5-4 | . | TGTGCCAGCAACCCTCCCCTAGATCCAGATACGCAGTATTTT | CASNPPLDPDTQYF
TRBJ1-4 | . | TRBV13 | . | TGTGCCAGCAGCTCCCAGACAGTCGAACCAAATGAAAAACTGTTTTTT | CASSSQTVEPNEKLFF
TRBJ2-7 | . | TRBV7-6 | once | TGTGCCAGCACCATCGGACAGAGCTCCTACGAGCAGTACTTC | CASTIGQSSYEQYF
TRBJ2-2 | . | TRBV7-2 | . | TGTGCCAGTCTAGCGAACACCGGGGAGCTGTTTTTT | CASLANTGELFF
TRBJ1-1 | . | TRBV25-1 | once | TGTGCCAGCAGTGAATCCCGACAGGCCTGGGCGACTGAAGCTTTCTTT | CASSESRQAWATEAFF
TRBJ1-1 | . | TRBV18 | . | TGTGCCAGCTCACCACCGGGGTCCGGGCCTGAAGCTTTCTTT | CASSPPGSGPEAFF
TRBJ2-6 | TRBD2 | TRBV18 | . | TGTGCCAGCTCACCAATCGGGGGGGCCTACTCTGGGGCCAACGTCCTGACTTTC | CASSPIGGAYSGANVLTF
TRBJ2-7 | . | TRBV27 | . | . | CASSFGEGPYEQYF
TRBJ2-1 | . | TRBV7-8 | . | TGTGCCAGCAGCTTAGCGCCCAATGAGCAGTTCTTC | CASSLAPNEQFF
TRBJ1-2 | . | TRBV9 | . | TGTGCCAGTTCGGGCCTTGGGGAAGTTAACTATGGCTACACCTTC | CASSGLGEVNYGYTF
TRBJ1-1 | . | TRBV19 | . | TGTGCCAGTAGTCTGCGGACACTGAACACTGAAGCTTTCTTT | CASSLRTLNTEAFF
TRBJ1-4 | . | TRBV5-1 | . | TGCGCCAGCAGCTTAGCGGACACGGATCCCGAAAAACTGTTTTTT | CASSLADTDPEKLFF
TRBJ1-1 | TRBD1 | TRBV6-6 | . | TGTGCCAGTATTACAGGGGGCACTGAAGCTTTCTTT | CASITGGTEAFF
TRBJ2-7 | TRBD2 | TRBV6-5 | . | TGTGCCAGCAGTTACCTGAGCGGGAGCTCCTACGAGCAGTACTTC | CASSYLSGSSYEQYF
TRBJ2-1 | . | TRBV19 | . | TGTGCCAGTAGTATCTATAGCGACTCCTACAATGAGCAGTTCTTC | CASSIYSDSYNEQFF
TRBJ2-3 | TRBD1 | TRBV5-6 | . | TGTGCCAGCACCCCAACTCCGGGACAGGGGACCCTCACAGATACGCAGTATTTT | CASTPTPGQGTLTDTQYF
TRBJ2-2 | TRBD1 | TRBV27 | . | TGTGCCAGCAGTTTTTCGGCCGGGACAGAGTTAACCGGGGAGCTGTTTTTT | CASSFSAGTELTGELFF
TRBJ2-2 | . | TRBV9 | . | TGTGCCAGCAGCGTAAAGGGATTCGCGAACACCGGGGAGCTGTTTTTT | CASSVKGFANTGELFF
TRBJ2-7 | . | TRBV4-1 | . | TGCGCCAGCAGCCAAGGACTCGGCTACGAGCAGTACTTC | CASSQGLGYEQYF
TRBJ1-1 | . | TRBV9 | once | TGTGCCAGCAGCGTAGGTTCTGTTACCGTTATGAACACTGAAGCTTTCTTT | CASSVGSVTVMNTEAFF
TRBJ2-1 | TRBD2 | TRBV5-1 | . | TGCGCCAGCAGCCCAGGAGCGGGAGCGAGGAATGAGCAGTTCTTC | CASSPGAGARNEQFF
TRBJ2-5 | . | TRBV7-9 | . | TGTGCCAGCAGCACTCCGGGGGACCCCCAAGAGACCCAGTACTTC | CASSTPGDPQETQYF
TRBJ2-5 | TRBD1 | TRBV4-1 | . | TGCGCCAGCAGCCAAGTTGACAGGGAGGAGACCCAGTACTTC | CASSQVDREETQYF
TRBJ1-1 | . | TRBV4-3 | . | TGCGCCAGCAGCCAAACATGGGTTGAGGGGAACACTGAAGCTTTCTTT | CASSQTWVEGNTEAFF
TRBJ2-1 | . | TRBV4-3 | once | TGCGCCAGCAGCCCCTCCGACAGCCTCTACAATGAGCAGTTCTTC | CASSPSDSLYNEQFF
TRBJ2-1 | TRBD2 | TRBV4-1 | . | TGCGCCAGCAGCCAAGATAAGTTAGCGGGAGATTTGAATGAGCAGTTCTTC | CASSQDKLAGDLNEQFF
TRBJ2-5 | . | TRBV4-1 | . | TGCGCCAGCAGCCAAGGAGTGGGGGGGCCGACCCAGTACTTC | CASSQGVGGPTQYF
TRBJ1-5 | TRBD1 | TRBV7-2 | . | TGTGCCAGCAGCTTAGCGGAATCAAGGGGACAGCTCTTTCTTCAGCCCCAGCATTTT | CASSLAESRGQLFLQPQHF
TRBJ2-1 | TRBD2 | TRBV5-4 | . | TGTGCCAGCAGCTTATCTGCTAGCGGAGCCTACAATGAGCAGTTCTTC | CASSLSASGAYNEQFF
TRBJ2-5 | TRBD2 | TRBV5-4 | . | TGTGCCAGCAGCTTGGATCCTAGCGGCATAAGCGGAGAGACCCAGTACTTC | CASSLDPSGISGETQYF